These 26 T cell receptor beta chains were all obtained from the same sample, sequenced in a study of blood T cells in healthy people across ages. A J-beta primer mix and a sample-barcoded 5' primer were used in a second PCR of roughly 7 to 12 cycles. TCRdb reanalysed the 5' RACE reads using MiXCR and keeps one entry per CDR3 protein. The data show around 1.5 million distinct CDR3 sequences, approximately 59% seen once. Sequencing was done on a sample of blood. Receptors originate from a man younger than 35 in good health.

The chain is built from TRBV29-1 and TRBJ2-2, with D uncertain. The length of the CDR3 is 13 residues. V lost 6 bases and J 4 bases, leaving 12 bases between the germline ends. Germline V CDR1 and CDR2: SQVTM, ANQGSEA. The CDR3 region is CSVGKEGTGELFF. As DNA, the CDR3 is TGCAGCGTCGGTAAGGAAGGCACCGGGGAGCTGTTTTTT.

This clonotype was observed a handful of times. V and J are TRBV12-3 or TRBV12-4 and TRBJ2-6; no definite D call. V was shortened by 5 bases and J by 7 bases, with 12 bases between the two germline ends. The CDR3 extends over 14 amino acids. Written as DNA, the CDR3 is TGTGCCAGCAGTCTCTTCCTAGGAGCCAACGTCCTGACTTTC. As protein: CASSLFLGANVLTF.

This clonotype was counted once. At one end, the junction sequence differs from germline, possibly due to a read error. The chain employs TRBV4-1 and TRBJ2-1, with TRBD2 matching over 12 bases. The CDR3 is made up of 17 amino acids. CDR1 and CDR2 from the germline V gene are MGHRA and YSYEKL. The CDR3 DNA is TGCGCCAGCAGCCAATCTAGCGGGGGGGGACTCTACGATGAGCAGTTCTTC. As protein: CASSQSSGGGLYDEQFF.

The chain uses TRBV29-1 and TRBJ2-1; 8 bases match TRBD2. V trimming: 3 bases; J trimming: 7 bases; junction bases outside the gene matches: 14. This CDR3 contains 16 residues. Germline values: CDR1 SQVTM, CDR2 ANQGSEA. The CDR3 DNA reads as TGCAGCGTTGAGGGCGGGGGGACCCGAAGCTGGAATGAGCAGTTCTTC. It codes for CSVEGGGTRSWNEQFF.

This sequence joins TRBV7-9 and TRBJ2-1; D is possibly TRBD2 (6 bases). V lost 5 bases and J lost 3, with 11 bases in between. From germline, CDR1 is SEHNR and CDR2 FQNEAQ (reference sequence). The CDR3 has 14 amino acids. The CDR3 nucleotides read TGTGCCAGCAGCCGCGGGGCGGACTACAATGAGCAGTTCTTC. As protein: CASSRGADYNEQFF. The full variable domain, its missing parts supplied by reference TRBV7-9 and TRBJ2-1, is DTGVSQNPRHKITKRGQNVTFRCDPISEHNRLYWYRQTLGQGPEFLTYFQNEAQLEKSRLLSDRFSAERPKGSFSTLEIQRTEQGDSAMYLCASSRGADYNEQFFGPGTRLTVL.

The chain joins TRBV25-1 to TRBJ1-4; possibly TRBD1 for D (6 bases). Per the germline V gene, CDR1 is MGHDK and CDR2 is SYGVNS. Trimming removed 2 bases from V and 7 bases from J, with 17 bases in between. This CDR3 comprises 16 residues. CDR3 coding DNA: TGTGCCAGCAGTGAACGATCGGGACACGGCGCTGAAAAACTGTTTTTT. Translated: CASSERSGHGAEKLFF.

As DNA, the CDR3 is TGTGCCAGCAGCCAAGATCTTCACGGGCGAGCTTTCTTT. Residues: CASSQDLHGRAFF. This chain joins TRBV3-1 and TRBJ1-1; D unclear. Trimming took 0 bases from V and 10 from J, leaving 12 bases between them. The germline CDR1 and CDR2 sequences are LGHDT and YNNKEL (reference sequence). The CDR3 totals 13 residues.

This clonotype has a handful of counts. The rearrangement uses TRBV20-1 and TRBJ2-7; D possibly corresponds to TRBD2 (5 bases). From germline, CDR1 is DFQATT and CDR2 SNEGSKA (reference sequence). Between the trimmed V and J ends, which lost 7 bases and 0 bases, there was a span of 31 bases. CDR3 length equals 19 residues. The CDR3 reads CSGAPGVRVAPISSYEQYF. CDR3 bases: TGCAGTGGAGCCCCAGGCGTTAGAGTAGCGCCTATTAGCTCCTACGAGCAGTACTTC.

The rearrangement joins TRBV19 to TRBJ2-5, with D tentatively TRBD1 (6 bases). From germline, CDR1 is LNHDA and CDR2 SQIVND (reference sequence). The length of the CDR3 is 15 residues. The germline V and J ends were trimmed by 6 bases and 3 bases, with 17 bases remaining between them. The CDR3 DNA reads TGTGCCAGTAGCCGAACAGGGAGAGGCGAAGAGACCCAGTACTTC. Translating gives CASSRTGRGEETQYF.

The CDR3 sequence: CASSNQGLAGEYEQFF. CDR3 sequence (DNA): TGTGCCAGCAGCAACCAAGGACTAGCGGGAGAGTATGAGCAGTTCTTC. V is TRBV7-2 and J is TRBJ2-1, with TRBD2 matching 13 bases. Germline V gives CDR1 SGHTA, CDR2 FQGNSA. J gave up 8 bases and V 5 bases, and 9 bases lay outside the gene matches. There are 16 residues in the CDR3.

In DNA form, the CDR3 reads TGTGCCAGCAGCCAAAACAAAGGAGACATTCAGTACTTC. Its translation is CASSQNKGDIQYF. V gene TRBV7-2 combines with J gene TRBJ2-4; no reliable D call. From germline, CDR1 is SGHTA and CDR2 FQGNSA. Trimming took 5 bases from V and 8 from J, leaving 13 bases between them. The CDR3 runs to 13 residues.

The rearrangement links TRBV3-1 to TRBJ2-7, with D hard to call. Germline CDR1 reads LGHDT; CDR2 reads YNNKEL (reference sequence). V lost 0 bases and J 5 bases, leaving 11 bases between the germline ends. This CDR3 has 14 amino acids. The CDR3 protein is CASSQDLYVDEQYF. The CDR3 DNA reads TGTGCCAGCAGCCAAGATCTATATGTAGACGAGCAGTACTTC.

This chain joins TRBV7-2 and TRBJ1-2, with D hard to call. CDR1 is SGHTA, CDR2 FQGNSA, per germline. This CDR3 has 13 residues. Trimming removed 1 base from V and 9 bases from J, with 12 bases in between. CDR3 in amino acids: CTSSLVGRSRYTF. Here the CDR3 DNA reads TGTACCAGCAGCTTAGTAGGTCGAAGCCGCTACACCTTC.

The chain joins TRBV20-1 to TRBJ2-7; TRBD1 might be the D (6 bases). Germline loops: CDR1 DFQATT, CDR2 SNEGSKA (reference sequence). Trimming removed 2 bases at V and 6 bases at J, with 20 bases between. The CDR3 runs 15 residues. CDR3 bases: TGCAGTGCTAGAAGGTTACAGGGTAAGCTTGGCGAGCAGTACTTC. It yields the protein CSARRLQGKLGEQYF.

This sequence joins TRBV7-8 and TRBJ2-5; D may be TRBD2 (6 bases). The V gene lost 3 bases and the J gene lost 1 base, with 12 bases spanning the gap. The CDR3 length is 15 residues. Germline CDR1 is SGHVS and CDR2 is FQNEAQ. This chain's CDR3 is CASSLGSGVQETQYF. CDR3 bases: TGTGCCAGCAGCTTGGGGTCGGGAGTCCAAGAGACCCAGTACTTC.

This CDR3 reads CSARYTMNTEAFF. In DNA, the CDR3 is TGCAGTGCCCGCTACACGATGAACACTGAAGCTTTCTTT. The V and J genes are TRBV20-1 and TRBJ1-1; D unresolved. The germline gives CDR1 DFQATT, CDR2 SNEGSKA (reference sequence). V was pared by 6 bases and J by 0 bases, with 11 bases between. CDR3 size: 13 residues.

The chain recombines TRBV18 with TRBJ2-4; no firm D call. Germline V gene data show CDR1 as KGHSH and CDR2 as LQKENI. V was cut by 1 base and J by 7 bases, with 8 bases left in between. The CDR3 is made up of 13 amino acids. The CDR3 nucleotides are TGTGCCAGCTCACCACAGGGTAGGAACATTCAGTACTTC. Residues: CASSPQGRNIQYF.

This sequence joins TRBV7-7 and TRBJ2-5; 7 bases map to TRBD2. The V segment lost 4 bases and the J segment 0 bases; nucleotides outside the gene matches: 2. The CDR3 covers 14 residues. Germline V gene data show CDR1 as SSHAT and CDR2 as FNYEAQ (reference sequence). DNA of the CDR3: TGTGCCAGCAGCTCTGGACTAGACCAAGAGACCCAGTACTTC. Translated: CASSSGLDQETQYF. Using reference TRBV7-7 and TRBJ2-5 for the parts outside the CDR3, the full variable domain is GAGVSQSPRYKVTKRGQDVTLRCDPISSHATLYWYQQALGQGPEFLTYFNYEAQPDKSGLPSDRFSAERPEGSISTLTIQRTEQRDSAMYRCASSSGLDQETQYFGPGTRLLVL.

The chain employs TRBV10-3 and TRBJ2-1, with D unclear. Germline assignment: CDR1 ENHRY and CDR2 SYGVKD. Trimming removed 7 bases at V and 5 bases at J, with 12 bases between. This CDR3 comprises 13 residues. The CDR3 bases are TGTGCCATCAACTCAGGCTGGGACAATGAGCAGTTCTTC. This codes for CAINSGWDNEQFF.

Comments on this clonotype: A junction boundary mismatches the germline segment, possibly from a read error. CDR3 in amino acids: CASRREADTKYF. Here the CDR3 DNA reads TGTGCCAGCAGGCGGGAAGCAGATACGAAGTATTTT. The V gene is TRBV2, the J gene TRBJ2-3; D may be TRBD2 (6 bases). CDR1 is SNHLY, CDR2 FYNNEI, per germline. The length of the CDR3 is 12 residues.

This clonotype was observed a handful of times. The DNA of the CDR3 is TGCAGCGTTGAAGGACAGTCCTCTGGGGCCAACGTCCTGACTTTC. Protein: CSVEGQSSGANVLTF. J is TRBJ2-6 and V is TRBV29-1; maybe TRBD1 (5 bases). From germline, CDR1 is SQVTM and CDR2 ANQGSEA. Trimming removed 1 base at V and 0 bases at J, with 7 bases between. The CDR3 sequence is 15 residues long. The entire variable domain, with the rest obtained from reference TRBV29-1 and TRBJ2-6, is as follows: SAVISQKPSRDICQRGTSLTIQCQVDSQVTMMFWYRQQPGQSLTLIATANQGSEATYESGFVIDKFPISRPNLTFSTLTVSNMSPEDSSIYLCSVEGQSSGANVLTFGAGSRLTVL.

Comment on this clonotype: One junction end does not reproduce the germline sequence, and a read error may be involved. The chain links TRBV6-6 to TRBJ2-5; D possibly uses TRBD1 or TRBD2 (5 bases each). The assigned J gene may be wrong: the sequence end matches TRBJ2-7 better. CDR3 length: 16 amino acids. Germline CDR1 MNHNY, CDR2 SVGAGI (reference sequence). The CDR3 DNA reads as TGTGCCGGCAGTCGCCTCGAGGGGCCTAGGACCTACGAGCAGTACTTC. This sequence encodes CAGSRLEGPRTYEQYF.

The CDR3 here is CSARDRRGGGTDTQYF. CDR3 DNA sequence: TGCAGTGCTAGAGATAGGCGGGGGGGCGGCACAGATACGCAGTATTTT. The genes are TRBV20-1 and TRBJ2-3, with 9 bases fitting TRBD2. Germline-derived CDR1 and CDR2 are DFQATT and SNEGSKA (reference sequence). The CDR3 runs to 16 residues. V trimming: 0 bases; J trimming: 1 base; junction bases outside the gene matches: 5.

This clonotype appeared once. The V call is TRBV12-3 or TRBV12-4, the J call TRBJ2-6, with 8 bases that match TRBD1. The CDR3 spans 19 residues. V was clipped by 3 bases and J by 0 bases; unmatched bases: 10. The CDR3 region has the DNA TGTGCCAGCAGTTTTCCGGGACAGGTTGGGGACTCTGGGGCCAACGTCCTGACTTTC. Translating gives CASSFPGQVGDSGANVLTF.

V gene TRBV4-2 combines with J gene TRBJ2-7, with D tentatively TRBD1 or TRBD2 (5 bases each). Trimming removed 2 bases from V and 5 bases from J, with 13 bases in between. In germline, CDR1 is LGHNA, CDR2 YNFKEQ. The CDR3 totals 14 residues. The CDR3 coding sequence is TGTGCCAGCAGCCAAACCGCCGGGGCCGACGAGCAGTACTTC. Translated, it gives CASSQTAGADEQYF.

The table lists this clonotype with a few counts. The rearrangement joins TRBV7-9 to TRBJ1-4; D perhaps matches TRBD1 (6 bases). Germline V CDR1 and CDR2: SEHNR, FQNEAQ (reference sequence). The V and J ends lost 1 base and 5 bases respectively, with 11 bases between them. The CDR3 runs to 15 residues. CDR3 bases: TGTGCCAGCAGCTTAGGGACAGCAGGGAATGAAAAACTGTTTTTT. Encoded protein: CASSLGTAGNEKLFF.